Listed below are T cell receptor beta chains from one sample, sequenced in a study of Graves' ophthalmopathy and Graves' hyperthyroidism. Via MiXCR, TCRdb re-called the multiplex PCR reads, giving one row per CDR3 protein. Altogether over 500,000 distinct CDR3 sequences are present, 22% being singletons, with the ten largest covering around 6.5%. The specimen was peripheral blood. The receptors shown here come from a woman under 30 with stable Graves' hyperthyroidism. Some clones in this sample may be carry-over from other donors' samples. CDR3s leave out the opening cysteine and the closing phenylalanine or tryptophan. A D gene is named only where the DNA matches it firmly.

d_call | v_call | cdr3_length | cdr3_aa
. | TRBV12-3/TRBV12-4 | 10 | ASSPDSKSYT
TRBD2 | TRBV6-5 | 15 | ASSYQGTSGSSYEQY
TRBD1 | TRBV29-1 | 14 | SVELGTGGRSYGYT
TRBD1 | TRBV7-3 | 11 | ASSVQGASGYT
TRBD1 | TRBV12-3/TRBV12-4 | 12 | ASSLWTGKGGYT
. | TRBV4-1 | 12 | ASSQVGPAQPQH
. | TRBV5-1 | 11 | ASSLDNTYEQY
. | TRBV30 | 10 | AWSSSFYEQY
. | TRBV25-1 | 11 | ASQGGSNQPQH
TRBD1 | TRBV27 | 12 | ASSLSGGYTEAF
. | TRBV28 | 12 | ASSFVRENSPLH
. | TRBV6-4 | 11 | ASPRSEASEAF
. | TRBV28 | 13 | ASSSPIAGITEAF
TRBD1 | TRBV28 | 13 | ASSLDRGLGGGYT
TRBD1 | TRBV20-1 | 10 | SAEQGRETQY
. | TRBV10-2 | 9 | ASSDGAEAF
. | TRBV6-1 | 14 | ASKGHTLNSNQPQH
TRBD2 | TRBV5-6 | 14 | ASSPPGLAAQETQY
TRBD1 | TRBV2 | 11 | ASKETGTGRAF
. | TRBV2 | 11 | ASSEEITGELF
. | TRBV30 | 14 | AWATRGTRSGNTIY
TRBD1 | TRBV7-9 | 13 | ASSPTRTGGETQY
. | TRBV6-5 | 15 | ASSYSAGSIMNTEAF
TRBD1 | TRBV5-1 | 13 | ASSLATGGIYGYT
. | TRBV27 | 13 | ASSYMGAPGNTIY
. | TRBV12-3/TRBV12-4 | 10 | ASHTGGGEAF
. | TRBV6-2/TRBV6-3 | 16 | ASSYRTLYTVNTGELF
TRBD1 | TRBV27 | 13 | ASRKGQGSTYEQY
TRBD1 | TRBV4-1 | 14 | ASSQDLNRGFYGYT
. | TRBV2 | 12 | ASSPQGSGAEAF
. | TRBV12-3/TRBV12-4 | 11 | ASSPDPELGYT
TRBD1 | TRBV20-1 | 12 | SAQKITGGYGYT
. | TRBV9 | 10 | ASSVAEDTIY
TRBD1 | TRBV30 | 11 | AITGQVNTEAF
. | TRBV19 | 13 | ASSIDRQKNYGYT
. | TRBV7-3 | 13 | ASSPNKAMNTEAF
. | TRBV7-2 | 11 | ASSLAWTDGYT
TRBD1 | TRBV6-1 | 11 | ASSPTGGALAF
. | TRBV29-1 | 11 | SSANQGNTEAF
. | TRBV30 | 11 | AWSVGRDSEQY
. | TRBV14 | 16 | ASSRTGRGPRMNTEAF
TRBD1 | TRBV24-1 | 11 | ATQGTGAYGYT
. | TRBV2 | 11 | ASRLTIGETQY
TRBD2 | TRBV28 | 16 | ASSRGLAGGPAKNIQY
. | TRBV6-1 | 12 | ASTHDTRNSPLH
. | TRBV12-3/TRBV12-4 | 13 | ASSLVPRGNSPLH
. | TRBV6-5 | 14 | ASTWKTAPENYGYT
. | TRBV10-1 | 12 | ASSEGGIDQPQH
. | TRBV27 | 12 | ASRGGGRSYEQY
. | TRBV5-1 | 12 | ASSSGDWVPGYT
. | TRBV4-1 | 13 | ASSQEGPGSYEQY
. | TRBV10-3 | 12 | AISESQNNSPLH
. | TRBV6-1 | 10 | ASSVPNYGYT
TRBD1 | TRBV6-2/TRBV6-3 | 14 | ASTPFRDRASYEQY